This T cell receptor beta chain was sequenced for a study of T-cell reconstitution after alpha-beta-depleted transplantation in children. This clonotype was recorded many times. Looked up from germline, CDR1 is SGDLS and CDR2 is YYNGEE. There are 14 residues in the CDR3. Trimming cost V 4 bases and J 4 bases, with 14 bases left between them. The library targeted TCRbeta and was prepared with unique molecular identifiers. A single record per CDR3 protein comes from TCRdb applying MiXCR to the PCR reads. The table lists approximately 420,000 distinct CDR3 sequences, around 9.9% of them singletons. Sequenced material: PBMCs from the stem cell graft donor, taken from the stem cell graft. The clonotype was recovered from a human donor who donated a stem cell graft to a child with acute myeloid leukemia. The chain carries TRBV9 and TRBJ2-5, with D perhaps assigned TRBD1 or TRBD2 (5 bases each). As DNA, the CDR3 is TGTGCCAGCAGCCCGGGACCTTCGGGAGAGACCCAGTACTTC. Amino acid sequence: CASSPGPSGETQYF. Based on the CDR3 plus reference TRBV9 and TRBJ2-5, the full variable domain is DSGVTQTPKHLITATGQRVTLRCSPRSGDLSVYWYQQSLDQGLQFLIQYYNGEERAKGNILERFSAQQFPDLHSELNLSSLELGDSALYFCASSPGPSGETQYFGPGTRLLVL.